The T cell receptor beta chain under discussion was sequenced for a study of blood T cell repertoires in COVID-19. About the study: Collection of acute and convalescent COVID-19 samples took place in the United States, Italy and Spain. T cells, B-cell-depleted T cells, or PBMCs supplied cDNA or gDNA.

The CDR3 consists of 12 residues. Germline V lookup: CDR1 MNHNY, CDR2 SVGAGI (reference sequence). The V gene lost 2 bases and the J gene lost 8 bases, with 9 bases spanning the gap. The authors' processing: Researchers report that nucleated cell counts were estimated from reference gene primer amplification. Profiling relied on immunoSEQ multiplex PCR, and the TCRdb table lists in-frame clones only, not all of them. V and J calls and clone size follow that table, whereas D and trimming were derived from the DNA. The table includes 120,000 to 150,000 clones, approximately 80% detected once. The chain uses TRBV6-6 and TRBJ1-1, with a possible D match to TRBD1 (5 bases). The sequenced sample was peripheral blood. This clonotype was sampled from a man aged 60 to 75 with active or convalescent COVID-19. The CDR3 DNA reads as TGTGCCAGCAGTTACGGCGCAGGGGAAGCTTTCTTT. Translating gives CASSYGAGEAFF.